A single sample gave rise to the 10 T cell receptor beta chains below, sequenced in a study of blood T cell repertoires in COVID-19. The table came from immunoSEQ multiplex PCR; TCRdb's copy has only in-frame clones and leaves some out. This table holds 67,000 or so clones, roughly 83% found once. Input material: peripheral blood. Source of these receptors: an older man with acute or convalescent COVID-19.

This clone appeared a few times. This chain joins TRBV6-1 and TRBJ2-7, with a possible D match to TRBD2 (6 bases). CDR3 length equals 15 residues. The V gene lost 1 base and the J gene lost 5 bases, with 15 bases spanning the gap. Looked up from germline, CDR1 is MNHNS and CDR2 is SASEGT. The CDR3 is CASSEGSGTSDEQYF. DNA for the CDR3: TGTGCCAGCAGTGAAGGCTCAGGGACTTCCGACGAGCAGTACTTC.

The CDR3 sequence: CASSASGQQETQYF. The CDR3 nucleotides read TGTGCCAGCAGCGCCTCAGGACAGCAAGAGACCCAGTACTTC. The chain has TRBV9 and TRBJ2-5, with a weak D call TRBD1 (6 bases). V lost 3 bases, J lost 2 bases, and 11 bases lay in between. The CDR3 totals 14 residues. The germline gives CDR1 SGDLS, CDR2 YYNGEE. Full variable domain (rest looked up from reference TRBV9 and TRBJ2-5): DSGVTQTPKHLITATGQRVTLRCSPRSGDLSVYWYQQSLDQGLQFLIQYYNGEERAKGNILERFSAQQFPDLHSELNLSSLELGDSALYFCASSASGQQETQYFGPGTRLLVL.

There are a few counts of this clone. The chain recombines TRBV5-4 with TRBJ2-2; D is uncertain. CDR3 length: 18 residues. The germline V gene encodes CDR1 SGHNT and CDR2 YYREEE (reference sequence). Between the trimmed V and J ends, which lost 1 base and 1 base, there was a span of 17 bases. The CDR3 sequence: CASSLYVSVAMNTGELFF. The DNA for the CDR3 is TGTGCCAGCAGCTTGTATGTGTCAGTAGCCATGAACACCGGGGAGCTGTTTTTT.

This sequence joins TRBV29-1 and TRBJ2-2; 7 nucleotides align to TRBD2. The V segment lost 6 bases and the J segment 7 bases; nucleotides outside the gene matches: 11. Looked up from germline, CDR1 is SQVTM and CDR2 is ANQGSEA. CDR3 length equals 14 residues. The CDR3 spells CSVRGGILDGELFF. The CDR3 DNA reads as TGCAGCGTGAGGGGAGGGATTCTAGACGGGGAGCTGTTTTTT.

This chain uses TRBV5-1 with TRBJ2-7; 7 bases line up with TRBD1. Germline-derived CDR1 and CDR2 are SGHRS and YFSETQ. With 0 bases clipped from V and 4 bases from J, the junction kept 1 base outside the gene matches. CDR3 size: 13 residues. The CDR3, as DNA: TGCGCCAGCAGCTTGGCGGGACAGTACGAGCAGTACTTC. Its protein product is CASSLAGQYEQYF.

The V gene is TRBV12-5, the J gene TRBJ1-3; D remains ambiguous. There are 14 residues in the CDR3. Looked up from germline, CDR1 is LGHNT and CDR2 is FRNRAP. V was trimmed by 6 bases and J by 0 bases, leaving 9 bases between them. The CDR3 DNA reads as TGTGCTAGTGGGACCGGGAGCTCTGGAAACACCATATATTTT. Protein product: CASGTGSSGNTIYF.

This chain uses TRBV6-6 with TRBJ2-3; D might be TRBD1 (5 bases). CDR3 length equals 12 residues. The germline gives CDR1 MNHNY, CDR2 SVGAGI (reference sequence). The V gene lost 6 bases and the J gene lost 5 bases, with 9 bases spanning the gap. The CDR3 sequence is CASSKGLDTQYF. The DNA of the CDR3 is TGTGCCAGCAGCAAGGGGTTAGATACGCAGTATTTT.

The CDR3 DNA follows: TGTGCCAGCAGCTTTCTCTGGCAGGGGGCTGTGGATGAGCAGTTCTTC. Its translation: CASSFLWQGAVDEQFF. The chain recombines TRBV5-6 with TRBJ2-1; 8 bases line up with TRBD1. In germline, CDR1 is SGHDT, CDR2 YYEEEE. This CDR3 is 16 amino acids long. V gave up 2 bases and J gave up 8 bases; unmatched junction bases: 12.

The chain carries TRBV30 and TRBJ2-3; D remains unclear. V was cut by 2 bases and J by 1 base, with 10 bases left in between. The CDR3 runs to 14 residues. In germline, CDR1 is GTSNPN, CDR2 SVGIG (reference sequence). This CDR3 reads CAWSPTRGTDTQYF. The CDR3 DNA sequence: TGTGCCTGGAGTCCCACGCGCGGCACAGATACGCAGTATTTT.

The sample holds a few counts of this clone. The chain is built from TRBV4-1 and TRBJ2-5, with D possibly matching TRBD1 (5 bases). The CDR3 is 17 residues long. Between the trimmed V and J ends, which lost 0 bases and 2 bases, there was a span of 16 bases. CDR1 is MGHRA and CDR2 is YSYEKL in the germline V gene. CDR3 amino acids: CASSQDTGFRRQETQYF. DNA of the CDR3: TGCGCCAGCAGCCAAGATACAGGATTCAGGCGACAAGAGACCCAGTACTTC.